This is a list of T cell receptor beta chains from one sample in a study of blood T cell repertoires in COVID-19. Sequencing used immunoSEQ multiplex PCR; TCRdb keeps in-frame clones, though not all of them. The top ten hold 1.5% to 2% of the sample, which has about 330,000 clones, approximately 85% seen once. The source material was peripheral blood. The receptors originated from a woman aged 45-60 years with acute or convalescent COVID-19. Both conserved end residues are part of each CDR3. D genes are given only for firm matches. Part of the rows lack a size; the others show once, few, many or a class for expanded clones.

>TRBV5-1|TRBD1|TRBJ2-7|many
CASSRDREYEQYF
TGCGCCAGCAGCCGGGACAGGGAGTACGAGCAGTACTTC
>TRBV5-1|-|TRBJ2-7|-
CASSSTGSPGEQYF
TGCGCCAGCAGCTCCACCGGTTCCCCGGGCGAGCAGTACTTC
>TRBV6-2/TRBV6-3|TRBD2|TRBJ2-3|-
CASSGLAGDWLDTQYF
TGTGCCAGCAGTGGACTAGCGGGAGATTGGCTAGATACGCAGTATTTT
>TRBV7-9|TRBD1|TRBJ2-7|-
CASSSTGSGEQYF
TGTGCCAGCAGCTCGACAGGGTCGGGCGAGCAGTACTTC
>TRBV2|TRBD1|TRBJ1-1|-
CASSGQGYTEAFF
TGTGCCAGCAGTGGACAGGGTTATACTGAAGCTTTCTTT
>TRBV29-1|TRBD2|TRBJ2-7|-
CSVEGGTPFYEQYF
TGCAGCGTTGAGGGAGGGACCCCCTTCTACGAGCAGTACTTC
>TRBV5-1|TRBD2|TRBJ2-1|-
CASSIGTSGRVGYNEQFF
TGCGCCAGCAGCATAGGGACTAGCGGGAGGGTGGGTTACAATGAGCAGTTCTTC
>TRBV6-2/TRBV6-3|TRBD2|TRBJ2-7|-
CASSRGPRLARYEQYF
TGTGCCAGCAGCCGAGGTCCCAGACTAGCGCGGTACGAGCAGTACTTC
>TRBV19|-|TRBJ1-5|-
CATRRGGRGNQPQHF
TGTGCCACCAGACGGGGGGGGAGAGGCAATCAGCCCCAGCATTTT
>TRBV3-1/TRBV3-2|-|TRBJ2-5|-
CASSQESRQETQYF
TGTGCCAGCAGCCAAGAGAGTCGTCAAGAGACCCAGTACTTC
>TRBV19|-|TRBJ1-4|-
CASSIRPSVEKLFF
TGTGCCAGTAGTATCAGGCCCTCTGTTGAAAAACTGTTTTTT
>TRBV7-2|-|TRBJ1-2|-
CASSRGGSYGYTF
TGTGCCAGCAGCCGTGGTGGGAGCTATGGCTACACCTTC
>TRBV11-2|TRBD2|TRBJ2-7|-
CASSLPGLAGVEQYF
TGTGCCAGCAGCCTGCCTGGACTAGCGGGAGTCGAGCAGTACTTC
>TRBV28|-|TRBJ2-7|-
CASSSGGHSYEQYF
TGTGCCAGCAGTTCAGGGGGGCACTCCTACGAGCAGTACTTC
>TRBV27|-|TRBJ2-7|-
CASSEEGRVPYEQYF
TGTGCCAGCAGTGAAGAAGGGCGGGTTCCCTACGAGCAGTACTTC
>TRBV10-3|TRBD2|TRBJ2-3|-
CAISETSGRPDTQYF
TGTGCCATCAGTGAGACTAGCGGGAGACCAGATACGCAGTATTTT
>TRBV3-1/TRBV3-2|-|TRBJ2-5|-
CASSQGLIVETQYF
TGTGCCAGCAGCCAAGGTCTAATAGTGGAGACCCAGTACTTC
>TRBV7-9|-|TRBJ1-1|-
CASSSRHENTEAFF
TGTGCCAGCAGCTCACGACACGAGAACACTGAAGCTTTCTTT
>TRBV29-1|TRBD2|TRBJ2-7|-
CSVEGTSGSISYEQYF
TGCAGCGTTGAGGGGACTAGCGGGAGTATCTCCTACGAGCAGTACTTC
>TRBV19|TRBD1|TRBJ2-2|once
CASSIFGRGPGELFF
TGTGCCAGTAGTATATTCGGCAGGGGGCCCGGGGAGCTGTTTTTT
>TRBV15|-|TRBJ1-1|-
CATSEGEGSGNTEAFF
TGTGCCACCAGCGAGGGAGAGGGTTCAGGGAACACTGAAGCTTTCTTT
>TRBV27|TRBD2|TRBJ2-7|-
CASSPTTSGTSEQYF
TGTGCCAGCAGTCCCACGACTAGCGGGACCTCCGAGCAGTACTTC
>TRBV28|-|TRBJ2-3|-
CASSLGEVQYF
TGTGCCAGCAGTTTAGGTGAGGTGCAGTATTTT
>TRBV4-2|TRBD1|TRBJ2-3|-
CASSLRDRETDTQYF
TGTGCCAGCAGCCTCCGGGACAGGGAAACAGATACGCAGTATTTT
>TRBV7-2|TRBD2|TRBJ2-1|few
CASSPMGGTYNEQFF
TGTGCCAGCAGCCCCATGGGGGGGACGTACAATGAGCAGTTCTTC
>TRBV5-1|-|TRBJ2-2|-
CASSPDRQNTGELFF
TGCGCCAGCAGCCCCGACAGACAGAACACCGGGGAGCTGTTTTTT
>TRBV28|TRBD2|TRBJ2-2|-
CASSPGGLAGIGELFF
TGTGCCAGCAGTCCCGGGGGACTAGCGGGAATCGGGGAGCTGTTTTTT
>TRBV27|TRBD2|TRBJ2-7|-
CASSFRLAGGPHEQYF
TGTGCCAGCAGTTTCCGGTTAGCGGGAGGGCCTCACGAGCAGTACTTC
>TRBV7-3|-|TRBJ2-1|-
CASSITSGEWLNEQFF
TGTGCCAGCAGCATCACTTCGGGGGAGTGGTTGAATGAGCAGTTCTTC
>TRBV3-1/TRBV3-2|TRBD2|TRBJ2-7|-
CASSRRLAGSHEQYF
TGTGCCAGCAGCCGGAGACTAGCGGGATCCCACGAGCAGTACTTC
>TRBV28|-|TRBJ1-2|few
CASSSLGYTF
TGTGCCAGCAGCTCACTCGGCTACACCTTC
>TRBV2|TRBD2|TRBJ2-2|-
CASSVLAGDGELFF
TGTGCCAGCAGTGTTCTAGCGGGAGATGGGGAGCTGTTTTTT
>TRBV14|TRBD2|TRBJ2-7|-
CASSLGLARSYEQYF
TGTGCCAGCAGTCTTGGACTAGCGAGAAGCTACGAGCAGTACTTC
>TRBV6-5|TRBD1|TRBJ1-6|-
CASSSGQPYNSPLHF
TGTGCCAGCAGTTCGGGACAGCCATATAATTCACCCCTCCACTTT
>TRBV28|-|TRBJ1-5|-
CASSFSGASNQPQHF
TGTGCCAGCAGTTTTTCAGGGGCGAGCAATCAGCCCCAGCATTTT
>TRBV18|-|TRBJ2-7|-
CASSSYSGEQYF
TGTGCCAGCTCATCCTATTCCGGCGAGCAGTACTTC
>TRBV9|-|TRBJ2-3|-
CASSALSDITDTQYF
TGTGCCAGCAGCGCGCTCTCGGACATCACAGATACGCAGTATTTT
>TRBV6-2/TRBV6-3|-|TRBJ1-5|once
CASSYSGVNQPQHF
TGTGCCAGCAGTTACTCAGGGGTCAATCAGCCCCAGCATTTT
>TRBV7-2|-|TRBJ2-2|-
CASSLMRATGTNTGELFF
TGTGCCAGCAGCTTAATGAGGGCGACCGGAACAAACACCGGGGAGCTGTTTTTT
>TRBV12-3/TRBV12-4|-|TRBJ1-2|few
CASSLQDFYGYTF
TGTGCCAGCAGTCTACAGGATTTCTATGGCTACACCTTC
>TRBV4-3|TRBD1|TRBJ2-2|-
CASSQAPLGQDKVGTGELFF
TGCGCCAGCAGCCAAGCCCCCCTTGGACAGGACAAAGTTGGTACCGGGGAGCTGTTTTTT
>TRBV19|-|TRBJ1-1|-
CASSINRVGTEAFF
TGTGCCAGTAGTATCAACAGGGTAGGGACTGAAGCTTTCTTT
>TRBV4-3|-|TRBJ1-6|-
CASSQDAGGHNSPLHF
TGCGCCAGCAGCCAAGATGCGGGCGGCCATAATTCACCCCTCCACTTT
>TRBV19|-|TRBJ1-2|-
CASSIEPGNYGYTF
TGTGCCAGTAGTATAGAGCCAGGGAACTATGGCTACACCTTC
>TRBV20-1|-|TRBJ2-5|-
CSASPRDSSEAQYF
TGCAGTGCTAGTCCCCGGGACTCTTCCGAGGCCCAGTACTTC
>TRBV2|-|TRBJ2-7|-
CASEVAGSYEQYF
TGTGCCAGCGAGGTGGCAGGGTCCTACGAGCAGTACTTC
>TRBV2|-|TRBJ1-5|-
CASSDRSNQPQHF
TGTGCCAGCAGTGACAGGAGCAATCAGCCCCAGCATTTT
>TRBV5-1|TRBD1|TRBJ2-3|few
CASSRTGGLWDTQYF
TGCGCCAGCAGCCGGACAGGGGGCCTTTGGGATACGCAGTATTTT
>TRBV28|-|TRBJ1-5|once
CASGPTNQPQHF
TGTGCCAGCGGGCCGACGAATCAGCCCCAGCATTTT
>TRBV2|TRBD2|TRBJ2-1|many
CASKTSGRDEQFF
TGTGCCAGCAAAACTAGCGGGAGGGATGAGCAGTTCTTC
>TRBV13|TRBD1|TRBJ2-1|-
CASSPRTGRNNEQFF
TGTGCCAGCAGCCCCAGGACAGGGAGGAACAATGAGCAGTTCTTC
>TRBV28|-|TRBJ1-5|-
CASSLPRRGTQPQHF
TGTGCCAGCAGTCTACCGCGTAGGGGGACTCAGCCCCAGCATTTT
>TRBV27|-|TRBJ1-1|-
CASSLLGRPLNTEAFF
TGTGCCAGCAGTTTATTGGGCAGACCATTGAACACTGAAGCTTTCTTT
>TRBV28|-|TRBJ2-7|-
CASSWADRYEQYF
TGTGCCAGCAGTTGGGCCGACCGCTACGAGCAGTACTTC
>TRBV28|TRBD1|TRBJ2-7|-
CASSTGGRNEQYF
TGTGCCAGCAGCACAGGGGGTCGGAACGAGCAGTACTTC
>TRBV4-2|TRBD2|TRBJ2-3|-
CASSRKRESTDTQYF
TGTGCCAGCAGCCGTAAGCGGGAGAGCACAGATACGCAGTATTTT
>TRBV27|TRBD1|TRBJ2-2|-
CASSSGQGIGELFF
TGTGCCAGCAGTTCGGGACAGGGGATCGGGGAGCTGTTTTTT
>TRBV5-1|-|TRBJ1-2|-
CASSLTGGRPRMDGYTF
TGCGCCAGCAGCTTGACCGGGGGGCGCCCTCGGATGGATGGCTACACCTTC
>TRBV6-5|-|TRBJ1-6|-
CASSYRQGNSPLHF
TGTGCCAGCAGTTATCGGCAGGGAAATTCACCCCTCCACTTT
>TRBV24-1|-|TRBJ1-4|-
CATSDPGLLGGKLFF
TGTGCCACCAGTGACCCTGGACTCCTAGGAGGGAAACTGTTTTTT